Sequencing of this T cell receptor (beta chain) was carried out in a study of cytomegalovirus exposure and HLA in healthy donors. Study-wide results and limits: Reports showed the classifier diagnosing cytomegalovirus status with high specificity and sensitivity. Testing in vitro showed a few CMV-associated chains specific for CMV antigens.

A word on this clone: Its antigen is not known.

The protocol was immunoSEQ multiplex PCR, while the TCRdb copy is restricted to in-frame clones and leaves out a portion. The sample lists about 260,000 clones, 90% occurring once. The CDR3 is 14 residues long. With 4 bases removed from V and 7 bases from J, the gap between germline ends came to 13 bases. Germline V gene data show CDR1 as SGHTA and CDR2 as FQGNSA. This chain connects TRBV7-2 to TRBJ2-2; D may be TRBD1 (6 bases). The sequence was collected from a woman in her twenties or thirties in good health and CMV-seronegative. Sample: PBMCs. The chain's CDR3 is CASSSQGNVGELFF. The CDR3 nucleotides are TGTGCCAGCAGCTCGCAGGGGAACGTCGGGGAGCTGTTTTTT.